This paragraph reports one T cell receptor beta chain. The data originate from a study of blood T cell repertoires in COVID-19. Study-wide context: In each case, the material was cDNA or gDNA derived from T cells, B-cell-depleted T cells, or PBMCs.

Measured with immunoSEQ multiplex PCR; TCRdb has only the in-frame clones, and not every one. The table lists roughly 150,000 clones, 85% to 95% of them singletons, with approximately 2% in the top ten. This TCR came from an older woman with COVID-19, enrolled during active disease. The specimen sequenced was peripheral blood.

The CDR3 loop is CASSEGYEQYF. The CDR3 DNA sequence: TGTGCCAGCAGTGAGGGCTACGAGCAGTACTTC. The chain joins TRBV12-3 or TRBV12-4 to TRBJ2-7; D is perhaps TRBD2 (5 bases). The CDR3 is 11 residues long. Trimming removed 5 bases at V and 3 bases at J, with 5 bases between.